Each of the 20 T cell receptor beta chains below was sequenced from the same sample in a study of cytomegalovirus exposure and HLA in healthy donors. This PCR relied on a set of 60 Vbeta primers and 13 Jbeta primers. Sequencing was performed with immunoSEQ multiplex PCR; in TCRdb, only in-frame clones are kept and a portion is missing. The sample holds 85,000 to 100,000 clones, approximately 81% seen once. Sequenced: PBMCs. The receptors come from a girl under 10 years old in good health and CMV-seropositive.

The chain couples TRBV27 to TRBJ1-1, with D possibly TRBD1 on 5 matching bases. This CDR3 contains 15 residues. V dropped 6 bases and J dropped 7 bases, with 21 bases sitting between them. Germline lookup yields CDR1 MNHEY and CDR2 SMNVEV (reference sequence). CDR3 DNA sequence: TGTGCCAGCAGCCTCACACCTCCGTCGGGGGATGAAGCTTTCTTT. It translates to CASSLTPPSGDEAFF.

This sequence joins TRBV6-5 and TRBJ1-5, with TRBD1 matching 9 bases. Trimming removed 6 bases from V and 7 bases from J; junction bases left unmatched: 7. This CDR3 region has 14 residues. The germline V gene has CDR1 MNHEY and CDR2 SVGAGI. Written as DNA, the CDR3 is TGTGCCAGCAGATCCCGGGACAGGGACCAGCCCCAGCATTTT. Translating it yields CASRSRDRDQPQHF.

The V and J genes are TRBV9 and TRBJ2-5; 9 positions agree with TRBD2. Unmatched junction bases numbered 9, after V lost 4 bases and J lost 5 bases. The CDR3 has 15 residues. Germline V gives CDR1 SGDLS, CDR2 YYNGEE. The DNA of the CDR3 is TGTGCCAGCAGCACCTTAGCGGGAGTTGCTGAGACCCAGTACTTC. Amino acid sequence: CASSTLAGVAETQYF.

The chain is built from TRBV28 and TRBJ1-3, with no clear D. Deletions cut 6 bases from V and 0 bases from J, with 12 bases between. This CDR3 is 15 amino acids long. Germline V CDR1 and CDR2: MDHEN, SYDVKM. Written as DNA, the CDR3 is TGTGCCAGCAGGTCCCCTGGGCTCTCTGGAAACACCATATATTTT. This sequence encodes CASRSPGLSGNTIYF.

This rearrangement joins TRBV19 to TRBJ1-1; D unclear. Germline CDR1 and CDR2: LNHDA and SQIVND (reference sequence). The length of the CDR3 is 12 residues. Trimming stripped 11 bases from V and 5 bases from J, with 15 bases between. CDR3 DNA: TGTGCCCCTTGGCGGAGAGAGACTGAAGCTTTCTTT. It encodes CAPWRRETEAFF.

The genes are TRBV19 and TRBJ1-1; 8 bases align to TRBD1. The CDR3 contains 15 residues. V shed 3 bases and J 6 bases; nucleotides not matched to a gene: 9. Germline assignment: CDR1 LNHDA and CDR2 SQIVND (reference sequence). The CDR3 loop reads CASSMVAGGVSEAFF. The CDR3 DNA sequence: TGTGCCAGTAGTATGGTGGCAGGGGGCGTCTCTGAAGCTTTCTTT.

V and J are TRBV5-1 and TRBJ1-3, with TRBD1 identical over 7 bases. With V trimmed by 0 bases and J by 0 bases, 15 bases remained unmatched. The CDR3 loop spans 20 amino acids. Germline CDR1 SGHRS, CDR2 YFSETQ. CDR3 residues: CASSLGSGQSTLSSGNTIYF. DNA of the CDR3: TGCGCCAGCAGCTTGGGGTCGGGACAGTCTACCTTGAGCTCTGGAAACACCATATATTTT. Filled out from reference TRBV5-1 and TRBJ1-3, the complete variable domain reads KAGVTQTPRYLIKTRGQQVTLSCSPISGHRSVSWYQQTPGQGLQFLFEYFSETQRNKGNFPGRFSGRQFSNSRSEMNVSTLELGDSALYLCASSLGSGQSTLSSGNTIYFGEGSWLTVV.

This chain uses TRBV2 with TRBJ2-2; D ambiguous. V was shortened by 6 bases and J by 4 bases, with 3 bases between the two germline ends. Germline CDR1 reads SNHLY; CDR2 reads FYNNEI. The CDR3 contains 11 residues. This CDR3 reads CASSFTGELFF. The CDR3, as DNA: TGTGCCAGCAGCTTCACCGGGGAGCTGTTTTTT. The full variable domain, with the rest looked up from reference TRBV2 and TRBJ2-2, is EPEVTQTPSHQVTQMGQEVILRCVPISNHLYFYWYRQILGQKVEFLVSFYNNEISEKSEIFDDQFSVERPDGSNFTLKIRSTKLEDSAMYFCASSFTGELFFGEGSRLTVL.

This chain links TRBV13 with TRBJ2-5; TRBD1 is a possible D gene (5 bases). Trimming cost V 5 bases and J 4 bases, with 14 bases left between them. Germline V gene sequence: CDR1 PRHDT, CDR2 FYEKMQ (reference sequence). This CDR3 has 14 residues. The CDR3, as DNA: TGTGCCAGCAGCCCTCGCCAGGGCGGAGAGACCCAGTACTTC. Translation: CASSPRQGGETQYF.

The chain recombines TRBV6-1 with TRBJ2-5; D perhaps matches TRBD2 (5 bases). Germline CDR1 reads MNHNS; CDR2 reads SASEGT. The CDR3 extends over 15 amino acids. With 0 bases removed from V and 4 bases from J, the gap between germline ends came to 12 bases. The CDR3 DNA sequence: TGTGCCAGCAGTGAAGCTCGGCTAGAGGGAGAGACCCAGTACTTC. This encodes CASSEARLEGETQYF.

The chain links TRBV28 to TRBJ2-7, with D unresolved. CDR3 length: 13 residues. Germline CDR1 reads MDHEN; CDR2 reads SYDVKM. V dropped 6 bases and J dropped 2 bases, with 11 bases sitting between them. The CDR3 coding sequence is TGTGCCAGCAGATTTGTGTTCGCCTACGAGCAGTACTTC. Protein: CASRFVFAYEQYF.

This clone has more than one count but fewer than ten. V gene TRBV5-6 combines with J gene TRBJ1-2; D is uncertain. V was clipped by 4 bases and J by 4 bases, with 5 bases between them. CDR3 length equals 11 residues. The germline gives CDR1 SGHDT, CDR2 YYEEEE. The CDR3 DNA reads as TGTGCCAGCAGCGCAGGCTATGGCTACACCTTC. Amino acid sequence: CASSAGYGYTF.

DNA for the CDR3: TGTGCCAGCAGCTCCGCAGGCCCGAACACTGAAGCTTTCTTT. This translates into CASSSAGPNTEAFF. The chain carries TRBV27 and TRBJ1-1, with D unclear. The V end was cut by 6 bases, the J end by 1 base, with 12 bases between. The CDR3 extends over 14 amino acids. From germline, CDR1 is MNHEY and CDR2 SMNVEV (reference sequence).

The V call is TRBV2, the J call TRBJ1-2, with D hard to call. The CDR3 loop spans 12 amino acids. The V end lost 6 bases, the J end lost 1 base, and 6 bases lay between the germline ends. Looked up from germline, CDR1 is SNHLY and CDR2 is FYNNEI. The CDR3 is CASREDNYGYTF. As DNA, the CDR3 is TGTGCCAGCAGAGAGGATAACTATGGCTACACCTTC.

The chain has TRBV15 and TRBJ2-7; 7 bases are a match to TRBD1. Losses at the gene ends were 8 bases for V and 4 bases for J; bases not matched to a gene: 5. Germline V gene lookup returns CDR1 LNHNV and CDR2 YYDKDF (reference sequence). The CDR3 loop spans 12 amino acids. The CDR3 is CATRGGPYEQYF. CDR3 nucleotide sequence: TGTGCCACCCGAGGGGGCCCATACGAGCAGTACTTC. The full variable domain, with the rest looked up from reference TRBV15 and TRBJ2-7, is DAMVIQNPRYQVTQFGKPVTLSCSQTLNHNVMYWYQQKSSQAPKLLFHYYDKDFNNEADTPDNFQSRRPNTSFCFLDIRSPGLGDTAMYLCATRGGPYEQYFGPGTRLTVT.

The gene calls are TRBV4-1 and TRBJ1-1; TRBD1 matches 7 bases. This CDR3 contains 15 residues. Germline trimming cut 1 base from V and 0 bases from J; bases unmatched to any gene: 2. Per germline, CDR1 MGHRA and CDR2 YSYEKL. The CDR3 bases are TGCGCCAGCAGCCAAGTCACAGGGGTGAACACTGAAGCTTTCTTT. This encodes CASSQVTGVNTEAFF.

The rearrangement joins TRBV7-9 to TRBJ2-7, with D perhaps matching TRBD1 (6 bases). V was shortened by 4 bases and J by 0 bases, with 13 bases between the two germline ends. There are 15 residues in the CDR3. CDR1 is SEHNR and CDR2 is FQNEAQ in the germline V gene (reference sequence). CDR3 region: CASSYIGQSSYEQYF. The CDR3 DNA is TGTGCCAGCAGCTACATCGGACAGAGCTCCTACGAGCAGTACTTC. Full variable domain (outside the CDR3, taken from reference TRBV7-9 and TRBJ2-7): DTGVSQNPRHKITKRGQNVTFRCDPISEHNRLYWYRQTLGQGPEFLTYFQNEAQLEKSRLLSDRFSAERPKGSFSTLEIQRTEQGDSAMYLCASSYIGQSSYEQYFGPGTRLTVT.

In DNA form, the CDR3 reads TGCGCCAGCAGCCAAGCCTCCGCGGGAACGGCCTTTGGTTTTGACGAGCAGTACTTC. Amino acids: CASSQASAGTAFGFDEQYF. This chain joins TRBV4-1 and TRBJ2-7, with D possibly being TRBD2 (6 bases). V dropped 1 base and J dropped 5 bases, with 27 bases sitting between them. CDR3 length equals 19 residues. The germline gives CDR1 MGHRA, CDR2 YSYEKL.

The CDR3 nucleotides read TGTGCCAGCAGCCAAGTGGGAGTTACGCAGTATTTT. Translation: CASSQVGVTQYF. J is TRBJ2-3 and V is TRBV14; D possibly corresponds to TRBD2 (5 bases). CDR3 length equals 12 residues. Trimming took off 1 base at V and 8 bases at J, with 7 bases between the two ends. Germline V gene sequence: CDR1 SGHDN, CDR2 FVKESK.

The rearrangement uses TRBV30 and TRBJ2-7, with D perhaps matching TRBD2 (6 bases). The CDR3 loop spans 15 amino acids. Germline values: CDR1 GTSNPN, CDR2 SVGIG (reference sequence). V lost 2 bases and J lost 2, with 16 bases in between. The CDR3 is CAWSRDSLEAYEQYF. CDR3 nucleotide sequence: TGTGCCTGGAGTCGGGACTCACTCGAGGCCTACGAGCAGTACTTC.